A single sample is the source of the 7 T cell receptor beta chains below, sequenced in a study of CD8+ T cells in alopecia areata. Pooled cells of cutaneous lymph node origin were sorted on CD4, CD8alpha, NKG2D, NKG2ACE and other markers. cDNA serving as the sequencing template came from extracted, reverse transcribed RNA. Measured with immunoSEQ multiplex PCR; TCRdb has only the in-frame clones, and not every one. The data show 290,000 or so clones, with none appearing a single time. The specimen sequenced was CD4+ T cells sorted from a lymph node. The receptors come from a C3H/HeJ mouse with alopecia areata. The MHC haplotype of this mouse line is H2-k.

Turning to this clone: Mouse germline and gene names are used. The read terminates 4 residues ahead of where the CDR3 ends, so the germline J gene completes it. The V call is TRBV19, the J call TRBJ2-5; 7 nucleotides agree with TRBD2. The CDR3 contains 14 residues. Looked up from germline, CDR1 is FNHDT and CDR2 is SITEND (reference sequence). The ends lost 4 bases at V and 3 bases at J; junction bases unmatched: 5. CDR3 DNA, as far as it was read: TGTGCCAGCAGTTCCCCACTGGGGCAAGAC. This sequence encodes CASSSPLGQD. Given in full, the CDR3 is CASSSPLGQDTQYF.

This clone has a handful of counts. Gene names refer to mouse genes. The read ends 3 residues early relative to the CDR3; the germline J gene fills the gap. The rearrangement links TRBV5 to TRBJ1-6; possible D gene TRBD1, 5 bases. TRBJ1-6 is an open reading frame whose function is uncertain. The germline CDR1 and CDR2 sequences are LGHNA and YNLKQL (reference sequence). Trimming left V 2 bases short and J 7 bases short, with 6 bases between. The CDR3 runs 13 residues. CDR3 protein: CASSQNRNSPLYF. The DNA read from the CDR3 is TGTGCCAGCAGCCAAAACAGGAATTCGCCC.

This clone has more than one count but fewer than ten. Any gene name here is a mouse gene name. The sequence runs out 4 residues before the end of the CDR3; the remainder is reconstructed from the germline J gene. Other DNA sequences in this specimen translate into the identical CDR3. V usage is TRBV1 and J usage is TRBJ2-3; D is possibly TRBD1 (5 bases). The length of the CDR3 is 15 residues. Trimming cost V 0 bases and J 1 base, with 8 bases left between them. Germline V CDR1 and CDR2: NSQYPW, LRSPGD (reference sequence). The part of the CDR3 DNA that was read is TGCACCTGCAGTGCAGATCAAGGGGGTGCAGAA. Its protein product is CTCSADQGGAE. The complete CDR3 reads CTCSADQGGAETLYF.

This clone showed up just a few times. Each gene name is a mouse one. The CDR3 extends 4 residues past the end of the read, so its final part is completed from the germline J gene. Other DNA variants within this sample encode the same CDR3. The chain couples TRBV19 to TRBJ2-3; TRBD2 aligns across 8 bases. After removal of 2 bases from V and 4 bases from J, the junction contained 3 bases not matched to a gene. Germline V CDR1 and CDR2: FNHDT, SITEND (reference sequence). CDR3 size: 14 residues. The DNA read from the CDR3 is TGTGCCAGCAGTATCCTGGGGGGCACAGAA. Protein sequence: CASSILGGTE. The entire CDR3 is CASSILGGTETLYF.

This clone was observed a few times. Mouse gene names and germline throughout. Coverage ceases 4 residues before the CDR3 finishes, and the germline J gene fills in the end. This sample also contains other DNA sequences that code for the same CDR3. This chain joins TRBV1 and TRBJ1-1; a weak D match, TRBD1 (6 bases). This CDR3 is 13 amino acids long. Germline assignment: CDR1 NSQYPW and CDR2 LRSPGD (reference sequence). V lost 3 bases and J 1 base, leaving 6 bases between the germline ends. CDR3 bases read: TGCACCTGCAGTGCGACAGGGAACACA. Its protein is CTCSATGNT. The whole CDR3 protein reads CTCSATGNTEVFF. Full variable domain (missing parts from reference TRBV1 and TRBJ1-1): VTLLEQNPRWRLVPRGQAVNLRCILKNSQYPWMSWYQQDLQKQLQWLFTLRSPGDKEVKSLPGADYLATRVTDTELRLQVANMSQGRTLYCTCSATGNTEVFFGKGTRLTVV.

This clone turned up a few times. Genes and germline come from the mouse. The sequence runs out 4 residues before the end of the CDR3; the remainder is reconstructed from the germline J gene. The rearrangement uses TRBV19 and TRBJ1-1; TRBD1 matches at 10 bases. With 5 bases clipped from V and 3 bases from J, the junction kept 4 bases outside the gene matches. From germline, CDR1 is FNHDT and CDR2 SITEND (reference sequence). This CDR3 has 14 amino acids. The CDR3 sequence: CASSPGQGYTEVFF. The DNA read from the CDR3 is TGTGCCAGCAGCCCGGGACAGGGGTACACA.

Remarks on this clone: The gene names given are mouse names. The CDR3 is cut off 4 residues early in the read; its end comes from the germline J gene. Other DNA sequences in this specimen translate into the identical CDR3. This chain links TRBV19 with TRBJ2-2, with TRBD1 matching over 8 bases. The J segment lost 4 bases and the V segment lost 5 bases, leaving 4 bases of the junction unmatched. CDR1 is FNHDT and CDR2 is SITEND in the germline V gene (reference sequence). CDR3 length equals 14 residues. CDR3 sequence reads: CASSGQGGTGQLYF. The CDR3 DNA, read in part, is TGTGCCAGCAGCGGACAGGGTGGCACCGGG.